This T cell receptor (beta chain) was captured in a study of control samples from healthy donors and cancer patients. Sequencing used immunoSEQ multiplex PCR; TCRdb keeps in-frame clones, though not all of them. The data show about 120,000 clones, approximately 84% seen once. The TCR was taken from a young man in good health. The sequenced sample consisted of blood.

CDR3 residues: CASSPPRQGAVTEAFF. The CDR3 nucleotides read TGTGCCAGCAGCCCCCCCCGACAGGGGGCAGTCACTGAAGCTTTCTTT. The chain has TRBV4-2 and TRBJ1-1; 10 bases fit TRBD1. J was trimmed by 4 bases and V by 4 bases; bases with no gene match: 9. The CDR3 length is 16 residues. Germline V lookup: CDR1 LGHNA, CDR2 YNFKEQ.